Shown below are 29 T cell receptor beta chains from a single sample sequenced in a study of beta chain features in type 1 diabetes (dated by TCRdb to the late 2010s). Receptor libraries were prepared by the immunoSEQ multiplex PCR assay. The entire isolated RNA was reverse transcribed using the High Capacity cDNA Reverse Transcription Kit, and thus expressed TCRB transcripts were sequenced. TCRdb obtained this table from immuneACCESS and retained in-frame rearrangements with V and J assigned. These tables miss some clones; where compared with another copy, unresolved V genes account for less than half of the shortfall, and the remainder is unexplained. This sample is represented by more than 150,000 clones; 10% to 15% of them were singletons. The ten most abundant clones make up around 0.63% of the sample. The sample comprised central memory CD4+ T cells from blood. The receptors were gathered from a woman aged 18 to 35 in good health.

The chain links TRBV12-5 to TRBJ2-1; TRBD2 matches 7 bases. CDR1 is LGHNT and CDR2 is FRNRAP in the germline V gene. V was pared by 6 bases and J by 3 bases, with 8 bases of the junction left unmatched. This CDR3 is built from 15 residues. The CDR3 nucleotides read TGTGCTAGTGGCACCTTGGCGGGGGTCTACAATGAGCAGTTCTTC. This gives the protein CASGTLAGVYNEQFF.

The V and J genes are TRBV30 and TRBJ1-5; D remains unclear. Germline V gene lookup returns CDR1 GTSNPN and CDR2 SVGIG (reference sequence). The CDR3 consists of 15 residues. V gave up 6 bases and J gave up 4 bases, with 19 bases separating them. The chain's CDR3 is CACRMAQSTNQPQHF. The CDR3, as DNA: TGTGCCTGTCGCATGGCACAGAGTACTAATCAGCCCCAGCATTTT.

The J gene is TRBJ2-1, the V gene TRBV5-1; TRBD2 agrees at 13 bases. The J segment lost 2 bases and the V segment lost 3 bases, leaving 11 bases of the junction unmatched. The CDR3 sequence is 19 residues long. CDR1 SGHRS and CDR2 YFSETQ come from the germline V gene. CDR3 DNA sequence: TGCGCCAGCAGCTGGACTAGCGGGAGTGTCATAGGGGCCTACAATGAGCAGTTCTTC. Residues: CASSWTSGSVIGAYNEQFF.

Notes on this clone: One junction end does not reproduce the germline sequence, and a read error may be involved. CDR3 sequence (DNA): TGTGCCAGCAGCCTAGCGGGAGAATCCTCCGGGGAGCTGTTTTTT. It specifies CASSLAGESSGELFF. This chain joins TRBV7-2 and TRBJ2-2, with 10 bases aligning to TRBD2. CDR1 SGHTA and CDR2 FQGNSA come from the germline V gene. CDR3 length: 15 residues.

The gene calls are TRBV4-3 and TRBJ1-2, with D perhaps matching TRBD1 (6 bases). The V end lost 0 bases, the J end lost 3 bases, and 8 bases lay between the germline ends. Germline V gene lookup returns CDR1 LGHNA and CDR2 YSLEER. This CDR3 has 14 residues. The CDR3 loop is CASSQDRQDYGYTF. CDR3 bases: TGCGCCAGCAGCCAAGATCGACAGGACTATGGCTACACCTTC.

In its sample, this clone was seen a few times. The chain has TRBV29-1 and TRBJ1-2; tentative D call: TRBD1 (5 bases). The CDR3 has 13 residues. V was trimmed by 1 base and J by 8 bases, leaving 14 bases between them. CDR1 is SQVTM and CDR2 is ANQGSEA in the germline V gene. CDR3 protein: CSVEGIRGEGYTF. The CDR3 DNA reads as TGCAGCGTTGAAGGGATAAGGGGCGAGGGCTACACCTTC.

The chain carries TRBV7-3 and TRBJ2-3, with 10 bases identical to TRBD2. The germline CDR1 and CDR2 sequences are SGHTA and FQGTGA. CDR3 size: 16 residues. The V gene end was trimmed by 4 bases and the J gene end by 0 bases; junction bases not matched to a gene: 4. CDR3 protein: CASSSGLAASTDTQYF. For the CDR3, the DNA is TGTGCCAGCAGCTCCGGACTAGCGGCTAGCACAGATACGCAGTATTTT.

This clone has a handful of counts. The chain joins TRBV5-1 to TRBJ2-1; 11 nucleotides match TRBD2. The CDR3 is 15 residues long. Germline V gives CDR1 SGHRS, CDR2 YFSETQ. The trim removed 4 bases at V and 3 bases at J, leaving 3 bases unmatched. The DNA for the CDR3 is TGCGCCAGCAGCGGAGGACTAGCGGGCTACAATGAGCAGTTCTTC. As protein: CASSGGLAGYNEQFF.

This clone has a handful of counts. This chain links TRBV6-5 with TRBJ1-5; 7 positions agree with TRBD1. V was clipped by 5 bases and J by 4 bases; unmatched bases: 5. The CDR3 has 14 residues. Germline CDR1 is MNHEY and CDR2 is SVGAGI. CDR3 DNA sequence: TGTGCCAGCAGTAGAGGGGGCGGGAATCAGCCCCAGCATTTT. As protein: CASSRGGGNQPQHF.

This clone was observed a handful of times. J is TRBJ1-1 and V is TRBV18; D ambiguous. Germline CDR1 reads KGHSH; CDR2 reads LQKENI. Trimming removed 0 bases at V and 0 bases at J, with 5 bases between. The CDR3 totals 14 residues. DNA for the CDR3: TGTGCCAGCTCACCACCGACTCTGAACACTGAAGCTTTCTTT. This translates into CASSPPTLNTEAFF.

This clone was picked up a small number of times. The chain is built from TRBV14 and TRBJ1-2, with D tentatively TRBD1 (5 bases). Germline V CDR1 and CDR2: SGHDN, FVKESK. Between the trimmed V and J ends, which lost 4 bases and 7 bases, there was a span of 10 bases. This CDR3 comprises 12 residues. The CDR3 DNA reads TGTGCCAGCAGCCCTCTCGGGGGTGGCTACACCTTC. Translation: CASSPLGGGYTF.

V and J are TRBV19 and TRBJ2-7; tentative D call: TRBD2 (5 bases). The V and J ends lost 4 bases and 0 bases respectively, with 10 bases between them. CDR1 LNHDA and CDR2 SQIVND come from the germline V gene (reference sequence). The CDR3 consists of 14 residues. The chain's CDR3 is CASSSSGISYEQYF. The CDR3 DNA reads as TGTGCCAGTAGTAGTTCGGGGATCTCCTACGAGCAGTACTTC.

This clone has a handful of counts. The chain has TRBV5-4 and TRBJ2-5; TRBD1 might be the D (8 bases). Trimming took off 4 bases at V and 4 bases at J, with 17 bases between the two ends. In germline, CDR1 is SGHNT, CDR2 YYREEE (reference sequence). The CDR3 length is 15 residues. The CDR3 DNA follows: TGTGCCAGCAGCGGAACAGGGGGGGAAGGAGAGACCCAGTACTTC. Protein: CASSGTGGEGETQYF.

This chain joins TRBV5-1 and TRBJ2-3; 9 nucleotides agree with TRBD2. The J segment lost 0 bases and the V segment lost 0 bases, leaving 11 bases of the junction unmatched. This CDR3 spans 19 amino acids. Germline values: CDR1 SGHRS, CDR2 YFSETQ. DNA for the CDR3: TGCGCCAGCAGCTTGGGAGGAACGGCTAGCGGGAAGAGCACAGATACGCAGTATTTT. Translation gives CASSLGGTASGKSTDTQYF.

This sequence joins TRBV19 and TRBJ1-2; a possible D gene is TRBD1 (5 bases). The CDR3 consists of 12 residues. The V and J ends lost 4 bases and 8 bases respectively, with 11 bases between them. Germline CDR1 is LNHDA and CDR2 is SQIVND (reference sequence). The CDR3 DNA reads TGTGCCAGTAGTAGCCCAGGGAGGGGCTACACCTTC. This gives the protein CASSSPGRGYTF.

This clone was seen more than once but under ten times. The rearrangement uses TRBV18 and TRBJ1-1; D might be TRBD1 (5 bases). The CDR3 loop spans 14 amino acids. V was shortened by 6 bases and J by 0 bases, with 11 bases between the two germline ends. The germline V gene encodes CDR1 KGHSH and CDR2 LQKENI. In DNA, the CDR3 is TGTGCCAGCTCGTCGACAGACGTGAACACTGAAGCTTTCTTT. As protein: CASSSTDVNTEAFF.

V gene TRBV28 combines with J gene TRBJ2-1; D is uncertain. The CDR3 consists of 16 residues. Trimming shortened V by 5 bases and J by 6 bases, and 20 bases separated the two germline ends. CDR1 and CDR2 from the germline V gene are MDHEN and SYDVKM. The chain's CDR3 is CASSPYQMRRGNEQFF. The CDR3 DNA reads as TGTGCCAGCAGTCCCTACCAGATGAGGAGAGGCAATGAGCAGTTCTTC.

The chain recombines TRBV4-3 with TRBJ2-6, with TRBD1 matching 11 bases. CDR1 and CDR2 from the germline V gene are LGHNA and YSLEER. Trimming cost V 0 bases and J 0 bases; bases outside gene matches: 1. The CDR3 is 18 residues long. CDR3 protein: CASSQEGQGVSGANVLTF. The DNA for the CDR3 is TGCGCCAGCAGCCAAGAGGGACAGGGGGTCTCTGGGGCCAACGTCCTGACTTTC.

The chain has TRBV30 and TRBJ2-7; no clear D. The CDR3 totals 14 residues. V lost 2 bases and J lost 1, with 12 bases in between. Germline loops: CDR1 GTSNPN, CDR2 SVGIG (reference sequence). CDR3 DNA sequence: TGTGCCTGGAGTCCAGGAACATCATCCTACGAGCAGTACTTC. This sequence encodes CAWSPGTSSYEQYF. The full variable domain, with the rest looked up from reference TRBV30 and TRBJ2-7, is SQTIHQWPATLVQPVGSPLSLECTVEGTSNPNLYWYRQAAGRGLQLLFYSVGIGQISSEVPQNLSASRPQDRQFILSSKKLLLSDSGFYLCAWSPGTSSYEQYFGPGTRLTVT.

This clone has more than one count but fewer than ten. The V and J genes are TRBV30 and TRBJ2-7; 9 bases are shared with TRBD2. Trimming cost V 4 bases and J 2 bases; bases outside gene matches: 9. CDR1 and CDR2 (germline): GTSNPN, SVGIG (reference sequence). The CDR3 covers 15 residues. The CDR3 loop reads CAWTWWASGTYEQYF. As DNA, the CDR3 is TGTGCCTGGACATGGTGGGCTAGCGGGACCTACGAGCAGTACTTC.

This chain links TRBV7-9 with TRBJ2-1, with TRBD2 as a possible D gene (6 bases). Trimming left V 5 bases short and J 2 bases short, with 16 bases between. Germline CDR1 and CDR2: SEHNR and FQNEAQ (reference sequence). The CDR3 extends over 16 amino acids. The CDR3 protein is CASSRGARGAYNEQFF. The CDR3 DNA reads TGTGCCAGCAGCCGTGGAGCGCGGGGCGCCTACAATGAGCAGTTCTTC.

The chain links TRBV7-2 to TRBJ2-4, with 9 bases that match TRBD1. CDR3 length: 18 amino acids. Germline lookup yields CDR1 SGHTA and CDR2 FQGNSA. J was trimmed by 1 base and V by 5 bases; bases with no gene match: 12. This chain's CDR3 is CASSPRLQGARAKNIQYF. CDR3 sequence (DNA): TGTGCCAGCAGCCCTAGACTACAGGGGGCGAGGGCCAAAAACATTCAGTACTTC.

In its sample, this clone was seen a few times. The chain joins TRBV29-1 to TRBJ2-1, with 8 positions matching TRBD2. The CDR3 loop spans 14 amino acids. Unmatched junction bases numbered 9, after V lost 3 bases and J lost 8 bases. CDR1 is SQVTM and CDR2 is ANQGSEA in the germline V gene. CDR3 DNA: TGCAGCGTTGATTCGGGACTAGGCACGTATGAGCAGTTCTTC. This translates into CSVDSGLGTYEQFF.

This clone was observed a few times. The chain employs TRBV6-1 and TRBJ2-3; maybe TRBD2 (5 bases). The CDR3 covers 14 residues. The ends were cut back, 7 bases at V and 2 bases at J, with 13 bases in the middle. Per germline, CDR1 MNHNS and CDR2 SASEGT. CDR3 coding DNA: TGTGCCAGCATGGGGTACGGGAACACAGATACGCAGTATTTT. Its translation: CASMGYGNTDTQYF.

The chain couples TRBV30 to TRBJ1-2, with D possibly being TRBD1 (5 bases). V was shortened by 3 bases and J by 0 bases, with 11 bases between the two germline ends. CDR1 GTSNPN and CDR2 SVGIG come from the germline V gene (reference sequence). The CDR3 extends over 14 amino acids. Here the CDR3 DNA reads TGTGCCTGGAGCCGCGACAGTTCTAACTATGGCTACACCTTC. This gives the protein CAWSRDSSNYGYTF.

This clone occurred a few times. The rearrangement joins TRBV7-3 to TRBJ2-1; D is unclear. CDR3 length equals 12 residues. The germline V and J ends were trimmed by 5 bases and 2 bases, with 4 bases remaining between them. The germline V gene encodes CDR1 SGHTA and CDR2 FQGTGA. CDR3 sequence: CASSQTYNEQFF. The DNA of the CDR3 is TGTGCCAGCAGCCAAACCTACAATGAGCAGTTCTTC.

The CDR3 coding sequence is TGTGCCAGCAGCCAGGGCCTAGCGGACTACGAGCAGTACTTC. It encodes CASSQGLADYEQYF. The chain is built from TRBV7-2 and TRBJ2-7; 7 bases align to TRBD2. The germline V gene encodes CDR1 SGHTA and CDR2 FQGNSA. Trimming removed 5 bases from V and 3 bases from J; junction bases left unmatched: 7. CDR3 length: 14 amino acids. The whole variable domain, remainder taken from reference TRBV7-2 and TRBJ2-7, is GAGVSQSPSNKVTEKGKDVELRCDPISGHTALYWYRQSLGQGLEFLIYFQGNSAPDKSGLPSDRFSAERTGGSVSTLTIQRTQQEDSAVYLCASSQGLADYEQYFGPGTRLTVT.

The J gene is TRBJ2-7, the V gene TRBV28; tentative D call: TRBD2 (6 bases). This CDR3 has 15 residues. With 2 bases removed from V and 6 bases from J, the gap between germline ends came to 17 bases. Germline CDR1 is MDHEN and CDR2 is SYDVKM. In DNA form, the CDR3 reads TGTGCCAGCAGTTTACGAGCAGGGAGGAGGGCCGAGCAGTACTTC. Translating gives CASSLRAGRRAEQYF.

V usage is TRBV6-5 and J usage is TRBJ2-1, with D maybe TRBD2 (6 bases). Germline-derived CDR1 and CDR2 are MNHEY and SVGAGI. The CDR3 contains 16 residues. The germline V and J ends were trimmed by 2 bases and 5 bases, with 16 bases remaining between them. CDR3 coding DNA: TGTGCCAGCAGTTACGGTCAACGGGAGAGGAACAATGAGCAGTTCTTC. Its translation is CASSYGQRERNNEQFF.